This entry features one T cell receptor (beta chain) sequence. The CDR3 is made up of 15 amino acids. Trimming removed 10 bases from V and 3 bases from J; junction bases left unmatched: 12. Germline CDR1 reads SEHNR; CDR2 reads FQNEAQ (reference sequence). This table comes from immunoSEQ multiplex PCR, and its TCRdb copy is limited to in-frame clones, with some not included. The sample lists roughly 710,000 clones, 80% to 90% occurring once. The record originates from a study of shared T cell receptors in the human thymus. This sample also appeared in a second study, on human thymus T cells. That study adds: Thymus specimens were resections from corrective heart surgery. A high degree of thymic repertoire overlap among unrelated individuals was reported in related research.

This TCR was recovered from a girl in the first two years of life with a congenital heart defect. The rearrangement joins TRBV7-9 to TRBJ2-1; 7 positions agree with TRBD1. The sample consisted of thymocytes. The CDR3 reads CAILVGTANYNEQFF. CDR3 nucleotide sequence: TGTGCCATTTTGGTAGGGACAGCGAACTACAATGAGCAGTTCTTC.